This TCR beta chain is drawn from a study of shared clonotypes between healthy human individuals. The wider study: CD4 naive cells filled three plates per donor, CD4 memory three, CD8 naive two and CD8 memory one.

Genomic DNA per cell subset filled all wells of several immunoSEQ plates. For sorted subsets, about 190 ng DNA per replicate equaled approximately 32,000 T cell genomes. The assay was immunoSEQ multiplex PCR, and TCRdb's table has in-frame clones only and misses some. The sample holds around 2.5 million clones, approximately 93% seen once. This clone was recorded only once. The source of this sequence is a man aged 18 to 30 in good health. Some clones in this sample may be carry-over from other donors' samples. Sequenced input: naive CD4+ T cells from PBMCs. Indicated subset: CD45RA+ positively selected.

CDR3 protein: CASGGGAVTGANVLTF. The CDR3 DNA reads TGTGCCAGCGGAGGGGGCGCGGTAACAGGGGCCAACGTCCTGACTTTC. The chain employs TRBV9 and TRBJ2-6; a weak D match, TRBD1 (7 bases). Trimming removed 7 bases from V and 4 bases from J, with 18 bases in between. The germline V gene encodes CDR1 SGDLS and CDR2 YYNGEE. The CDR3 contains 16 residues. Full variable domain (missing parts from reference TRBV9 and TRBJ2-6): DSGVTQTPKHLITATGQRVTLRCSPRSGDLSVYWYQQSLDQGLQFLIQYYNGEERAKGNILERFSAQQFPDLHSELNLSSLELGDSALYFCASGGGAVTGANVLTFGAGSRLTVL.